A selection of T cell receptor beta chains follows, all from one sample in a study of T cell responses to AZD1222 COVID-19 vaccine. The table came from immunoSEQ multiplex PCR; TCRdb's copy has only in-frame clones and leaves some out. Here the sample spans 120,000 to 150,000 clones, approximately 89% being singletons. The sequencing here drew on peripheral blood, taken 28 days after the second AZD1222 dose. These receptors were taken from an adult who received the AZD1222 COVID-19 vaccine. Both conserved end residues are part of each CDR3. D genes are given only for firm matches. The listing skips clone size in some rows; elsewhere it reads once, few, many or a size class.

j_call clone_size v_call d_call cdr3_aa cdr3_nt
TRBJ1-6 . TRBV7-9 . CASNSGVNSPLHF TGTGCCAGTAACTCAGGGGTCAATTCACCCCTCCACTTT
TRBJ1-5 . TRBV4-3 . CASSQELHGRRSVDQPQHF TGCGCCAGCAGCCAAGAACTCCATGGACGGCGGAGTGTTGATCAGCCCCAGCATTTT
TRBJ2-1 few TRBV19 TRBD1 CASSTGQAPNNEQFF TGTGCCAGTAGTACGGGACAGGCCCCAAACAATGAGCAGTTCTTC
TRBJ2-5 . TRBV2 . CASKAEETQYF TGTGCCAGCAAGGCAGAAGAGACCCAGTACTTC
TRBJ1-5 . TRBV5-8 . CASSRRVPGFQPQHF TGTGCCAGCAGCCGGAGGGTCCCAGGGTTCCAGCCCCAGCATTTT
TRBJ1-1 . TRBV4-1 TRBD1 CASSQGQGYTEAFF TGCGCCAGCAGCCAAGGACAGGGGTACACTGAAGCTTTCTTT
TRBJ1-5 . TRBV11-2 . CASSKGVPGQPQHF TGTGCCAGCAGTAAGGGGGTCCCGGGGCAGCCCCAGCATTTT
TRBJ2-1 . TRBV10-3 . CAIRRDLRDEQFF TGTGCCATCAGGCGGGACCTACGGGATGAGCAGTTCTTC
TRBJ1-5 . TRBV5-6 TRBD1 CASSSWGQGAGQPQHF TGTGCCAGCAGCTCGTGGGGACAGGGGGCAGGTCAGCCCCAGCATTTT
TRBJ2-3 . TRBV27 . CASSFSGTWIDTQYF TGTGCCAGCAGTTTTTCCGGGACCTGGATAGATACGCAGTATTTT
TRBJ2-5 . TRBV11-1 . CASSLVKAHQETQYF TGTGCCAGCAGCTTAGTTAAAGCCCACCAAGAGACCCAGTACTTC
TRBJ1-1 . TRBV2 TRBD1 CASREDRGLTEAFF TGTGCCAGCAGGGAGGACAGGGGACTCACTGAAGCTTTCTTT
TRBJ2-1 . TRBV7-3 . CASSFGTHLNEQFF TGTGCCAGCAGCTTTGGGACACACCTCAATGAGCAGTTCTTC
TRBJ1-3 few TRBV19 . CASSTSGWAGLVATGNTIYF TGTGCCAGTAGTACCTCGGGATGGGCTGGGTTGGTGGCCACTGGAAACACCATATATTTT
TRBJ2-3 . TRBV6-5 . CASRLSLWTDTQYF TGTGCCAGCAGACTCTCTTTATGGACAGATACGCAGTATTTT
TRBJ2-7 once TRBV5-6 TRBD2 CASSAGLVGEQYF TGTGCCAGCAGCGCAGGACTAGTCGGCGAGCAGTACTTC
TRBJ1-5 . TRBV15 TRBD1 CATSRVPDRGGNQPQHF TGTGCCACCAGCAGAGTCCCCGACAGGGGAGGCAATCAGCCCCAGCATTTT
TRBJ2-1 . TRBV11-2 . CASSSRGGGEQFF TGTGCCAGCAGTTCGAGAGGGGGAGGTGAGCAGTTCTTC
TRBJ2-3 . TRBV7-9 . CASSPLSTDTQYF TGTGCCAGCAGCCCCCTCAGCACAGATACGCAGTATTTT
TRBJ2-7 . TRBV6-5 TRBD2 CASSLSGRGGRMYF TGTGCCAGCAGTCTGAGCGGGAGGGGGGGTAGGATGTACTTC
TRBJ2-5 . TRBV5-6 TRBD1 CASSSKGTGQLQETQYF TGTGCCAGCAGCTCGAAAGGAACGGGACAGCTCCAAGAGACCCAGTACTTC
TRBJ2-2 . TRBV24-1 TRBD2 CATSDPPSGTGELFF TGTGCCACCAGTGATCCCCCTAGCGGCACCGGGGAGCTGTTTTTT
TRBJ1-3 . TRBV30 . CAWSEIASSGNTIYF TGTGCCTGGAGCGAGATTGCTAGCTCTGGAAACACCATATATTTT
TRBJ1-1 . TRBV5-1 . CASSASQVATEAFF TGCGCCAGCAGCGCCTCACAGGTTGCGACTGAAGCTTTCTTT
TRBJ1-6 . TRBV24-1 . CATSREGSSYNSPLHF TGTGCCACCTCGCGGGAGGGGAGCTCCTATAATTCACCCCTCCACTTT
TRBJ1-4 . TRBV30 . CAWSADGGELFF TGTGCCTGGAGCGCAGACGGTGGGGAACTGTTTTTT
TRBJ1-1 . TRBV9 TRBD1 CASSVDGQEEAFF TGTGCCAGCAGCGTAGACGGACAGGAGGAAGCTTTCTTT
TRBJ2-7 . TRBV18 . CASSPEGYEQYF TGTGCCAGCTCACCAGAGGGCTACGAGCAGTACTTC
TRBJ1-2 . TRBV19 . CASSIKILEQPISYTF TGTGCCAGTAGTATAAAAATTCTGGAACAACCGATCAGCTACACCTTC